The 30 T cell receptor beta chains in this list originate from one sample, sequenced in a study of shared clonotypes between healthy human individuals. Data came from immunoSEQ multiplex PCR; TCRdb stores just in-frame clones and leaves some out. Of under 2.5 million clones in the sample, 92% were seen once. Sequencing was performed on naive CD4+ T cells from PBMCs. Subset described: CD45RA+ positively selected. These receptors all come from a young man in good health. Some clones in this sample may be carry-over from other donors' samples.

This clone was observed once. Additional DNA sequences in this sample encode the identical CDR3. This sequence joins TRBV2 and TRBJ2-1; D unresolved. This CDR3 region has 11 residues. Germline V gene lookup returns CDR1 SNHLY and CDR2 FYNNEI. Trimming stripped 6 bases from V and 4 bases from J, with 4 bases between. CDR3 in DNA: TGTGCCAGCAGACTTTACAATGAGCAGTTCTTC. Translation: CASRLYNEQFF.

The gene calls are TRBV5-1 and TRBJ1-4; D is undetermined. Germline CDR1 is SGHRS and CDR2 is YFSETQ. Trimming cost V 3 bases and J 4 bases, with 7 bases left between them. The CDR3 is 13 amino acids. CDR3: CASSSEINEKLFF. The CDR3 coding sequence is TGCGCCAGCAGCTCGGAGATTAATGAAAAACTGTTTTTT.

Remarks on this clone: Compared with germline, one end of the junction differs, possibly owing to a read error. The CDR3 region has the DNA TGTGCCGGCAGTTTAACCGGTAGGGGCTACACCTTC. Amino acids: CAGSLTGRGYTF. The chain couples TRBV28 to TRBJ1-2; D gene ambiguous. This CDR3 has 12 amino acids. Germline V lookup: CDR1 MDHEN, CDR2 SYDVKM.

The chain recombines TRBV29-1 with TRBJ2-3; 8 nucleotides line up with TRBD1. The CDR3 contains 15 residues. The V and J ends lost 1 base and 3 bases, in that order; junction bases with no gene match: 6. Germline lookup yields CDR1 SQVTM and CDR2 ANQGSEA. CDR3 DNA sequence: TGCAGCGTTGAAGGCAGGGGGCTTAGGACAGATACGCAGTATTTT. As protein: CSVEGRGLRTDTQYF.

CDR3: CASTPGERREQYF. DNA for the CDR3: TGTGCCAGCACCCCGGGGGAACGTCGCGAGCAGTACTTC. The gene calls are TRBV2 and TRBJ2-7; D perhaps matches TRBD2 (6 bases). The ends were cut back, 7 bases at V and 6 bases at J, with 16 bases in the middle. CDR1 and CDR2 (germline): SNHLY, FYNNEI. This CDR3 contains 13 residues.

The rearrangement joins TRBV28 to TRBJ2-7; D possibly corresponds to TRBD1 (6 bases). The CDR3 is made up of 13 amino acids. Germline CDR1 is MDHEN and CDR2 is SYDVKM. V lost 5 bases and J 3 bases, leaving 11 bases between the germline ends. The CDR3 reads CASSPRDIYEQYF. The CDR3 bases are TGTGCCAGCAGTCCAAGGGACATCTACGAGCAGTACTTC.

The CDR3 nucleotides read TGTGCCAGCAGTACAGGCCCTTCTTATCAGCCCCAGCATTTT. Amino acid sequence: CASSTGPSYQPQHF. The chain carries TRBV6-4 and TRBJ1-5; the D gene is possibly TRBD1 (5 bases). This CDR3 contains 14 residues. Germline CDR1 reads MRHNA; CDR2 reads SNTAGT. V lost 5 bases to trimming and J lost 5 bases, with 13 bases between them.

The chain uses TRBV9 and TRBJ2-2; TRBD1 might be the D (7 bases). Per germline, CDR1 SGDLS and CDR2 YYNGEE. The CDR3 runs 13 residues. V lost 4 bases and J lost 7, with 11 bases in between. The CDR3 bases are TGTGCCAGCAGCCCCAGGGGGGACGGGGAGCTGTTTTTT. This sequence encodes CASSPRGDGELFF. The full variable domain, its missing parts supplied by reference TRBV9 and TRBJ2-2, is DSGVTQTPKHLITATGQRVTLRCSPRSGDLSVYWYQQSLDQGLQFLIQYYNGEERAKGNILERFSAQQFPDLHSELNLSSLELGDSALYFCASSPRGDGELFFGEGSRLTVL.

V gene TRBV9 combines with J gene TRBJ2-5; TRBD1 agrees at 7 bases. Germline V gene data show CDR1 as SGDLS and CDR2 as YYNGEE. The CDR3 totals 14 residues. With 4 bases clipped from V and 4 bases from J, the junction kept 7 bases outside the gene matches. This CDR3 reads CASSLQAGGETQYF. Written as DNA, the CDR3 is TGTGCCAGCAGCCTGCAGGCAGGGGGAGAGACCCAGTACTTC.

This clone came up a few times. Other DNA sequences in this sample translate to the same CDR3. V usage is TRBV2 and J usage is TRBJ2-1; 10 positions agree with TRBD1. V was pared by 0 bases and J by 5 bases, with 1 base of the junction left unmatched. The CDR3 loop spans 15 amino acids. Germline CDR1 reads SNHLY; CDR2 reads FYNNEI. CDR3 sequence reads: CASSEAGTGDNEQFF. CDR3 nucleotide sequence: TGTGCCAGCAGTGAAGCAGGGACAGGGGACAATGAGCAGTTCTTC. The full variable domain, its missing parts supplied by reference TRBV2 and TRBJ2-1, is EPEVTQTPSHQVTQMGQEVILRCVPISNHLYFYWYRQILGQKVEFLVSFYNNEISEKSEIFDDQFSVERPDGSNFTLKIRSTKLEDSAMYFCASSEAGTGDNEQFFGPGTRLTVL.

This sequence joins TRBV6-1 and TRBJ1-5; D gene ambiguous. The germline V gene has CDR1 MNHNS and CDR2 SASEGT. Trimming pared 6 bases from V and 1 base from J, leaving 13 bases between. The CDR3 sequence is 15 residues long. The CDR3 here is CASSGPRLSNQPQHF. CDR3 nucleotides: TGTGCCAGCAGCGGCCCTCGACTGAGCAATCAGCCCCAGCATTTT.

On this clone itself: Other nucleotide sequences from this sample produce the same CDR3. The rearrangement joins TRBV7-9 to TRBJ1-2; D remains unclear. Trimming took 5 bases from V and 8 from J, leaving 9 bases between them. CDR1 is SEHNR and CDR2 is FQNEAQ in the germline V gene (reference sequence). The CDR3 is made up of 11 amino acids. The DNA for the CDR3 is TGTGCCAGCAGCCCCGGCTCAGGCTACACCTTC. Translated, it gives CASSPGSGYTF.

CDR3 sequence: CASSARQGMLHQPQHF. For the CDR3, the DNA is TGTGCCAGCAGCGCAAGACAGGGTATGCTTCATCAGCCCCAGCATTTT. The chain recombines TRBV5-6 with TRBJ1-5; TRBD1 agrees at 7 bases. Germline V lookup: CDR1 SGHDT, CDR2 YYEEEE. Trimming took 4 bases from V and 5 from J; bases not matched to a gene: 12. The CDR3 covers 16 residues. The full variable domain, its missing parts supplied by reference TRBV5-6 and TRBJ1-5, is DAGVTQSPTHLIKTRGQQVTLRCSPKSGHDTVSWYQQALGQGPQFIFQYYEEEERQRGNFPDRFSGHQFPNYSSELNVNALLLGDSALYLCASSARQGMLHQPQHFGDGTRLSIL.

The chain couples TRBV7-3 to TRBJ2-7, with 8 bases that match TRBD2. Germline V gene sequence: CDR1 SGHTA, CDR2 FQGTGA. This CDR3 spans 15 amino acids. The trim removed 3 bases at V and 2 bases at J, leaving 6 bases unmatched. The CDR3 protein is CASSLGSGGTYEQYF. CDR3 nucleotide sequence: TGTGCCAGCAGCTTGGGGAGCGGGGGAACCTACGAGCAGTACTTC.

CDR3: CASRATTGTGSFNIQYF. DNA for the CDR3: TGTGCCAGCAGGGCAACGACCGGGACAGGGAGTTTCAACATTCAGTACTTC. This chain joins TRBV7-3 and TRBJ2-4; 9 nucleotides align to TRBD1. The CDR3 runs to 17 residues. With V trimmed by 6 bases and J by 7 bases, 16 bases remained unmatched. Germline V gene data show CDR1 as SGHTA and CDR2 as FQGTGA.

The V gene is TRBV4-3, the J gene TRBJ2-7; TRBD2 is a possible D gene (7 bases). Germline-derived CDR1 and CDR2 are LGHNA and YSLEER. The CDR3 is made up of 17 amino acids. Trimming took off 4 bases at V and 5 bases at J, with 24 bases between the two ends. CDR3: CASSRKFGSGTSNEQYF. CDR3 DNA sequence: TGCGCCAGCAGCCGTAAATTTGGAAGCGGGACATCTAACGAGCAGTACTTC.

The chain is built from TRBV28 and TRBJ2-4; 7 positions agree with TRBD2. V was clipped by 6 bases and J by 5 bases; unmatched bases: 13. Germline V gives CDR1 MDHEN, CDR2 SYDVKM. CDR3 length equals 16 residues. CDR3 residues: CASSPRWGGEQNIQYF. CDR3 coding DNA: TGTGCCAGCAGCCCCCGATGGGGGGGGGAACAAAACATTCAGTACTTC.

The chain joins TRBV7-9 to TRBJ2-5; D ambiguous. The CDR3 length is 11 residues. Deletions cut 8 bases from V and 5 bases from J, with 9 bases between. Germline assignment: CDR1 SEHNR and CDR2 FQNEAQ (reference sequence). The CDR3 protein is CASPTYETQYF. The DNA of the CDR3 is TGTGCCAGCCCCACCTACGAGACCCAGTACTTC.

This clone has a handful of counts. This chain links TRBV6-5 with TRBJ1-1; D gene uncertain. Trimming removed 7 bases at V and 1 base at J, with 10 bases between. The CDR3 loop spans 13 amino acids. Germline V CDR1 and CDR2: MNHEY, SVGAGI. The DNA of the CDR3 is TGTGCCAGCACCAACGGGCAGAACACTGAAGCTTTCTTT. It specifies CASTNGQNTEAFF.

This clone has a single count. The chain employs TRBV18 and TRBJ2-6; D remains unclear. V shed 3 bases and J shed 1 base, with 10 bases lying between them. Germline loops: CDR1 KGHSH, CDR2 LQKENI. The CDR3 is 16 residues long. The CDR3 nucleotides are TGTGCCAGCTCACCGGTAAGGGCATCTGGGGCCAACGTCCTGACTTTC. Its protein product is CASSPVRASGANVLTF.

V gene TRBV2 combines with J gene TRBJ1-2; D unclear. Trimming pared 3 bases from V and 2 bases from J, leaving 10 bases between. Germline V gene data show CDR1 as SNHLY and CDR2 as FYNNEI. The CDR3 is 14 amino acids. The CDR3 bases are TGTGCCAGCAGTGAGACCTTGAAGAACTATGGCTACACCTTC. Translated: CASSETLKNYGYTF.

The chain recombines TRBV11-2 with TRBJ2-1; TRBD2 aligns across 11 bases. There are 16 residues in the CDR3. The J segment lost 13 bases and the V segment lost 1 base, leaving 12 bases of the junction unmatched. Per germline, CDR1 SGHAT and CDR2 FQNNGV. CDR3 region: CASSLVKSSGRAFQFF. The CDR3 nucleotides are TGTGCCAGCAGCTTAGTAAAGAGTAGCGGGAGGGCCTTCCAGTTCTTC.

The CDR3 DNA is TGTGCCAGCAGCGTAGACCGGGGTGGCTATGGCTACACCTTC. This encodes CASSVDRGGYGYTF. The rearrangement uses TRBV9 and TRBJ1-2; D unclear. V was shortened by 0 bases and J by 4 bases, with 10 bases between the two germline ends. The germline V gene encodes CDR1 SGDLS and CDR2 YYNGEE. The CDR3 has 14 residues.

The chain links TRBV5-1 to TRBJ2-3; tentatively, D is TRBD2 (5 bases). The V end lost 0 bases, the J end lost 0 bases, and 11 bases lay between the germline ends. Germline lookup yields CDR1 SGHRS and CDR2 YFSETQ. The CDR3 loop spans 16 amino acids. The CDR3 region is CASSLGERLSTDTQYF. The CDR3 nucleotides read TGCGCCAGCAGCTTGGGGGAGCGACTGAGCACAGATACGCAGTATTTT.

This chain joins TRBV6-5 and TRBJ1-2, with TRBD1 as a possible D gene (6 bases). The germline V gene has CDR1 MNHEY and CDR2 SVGAGI. V lost 6 bases to trimming and J lost 0 bases, with 11 bases between them. This CDR3 comprises 14 residues. CDR3 in amino acids: CASSPGQPNYGYTF. DNA of the CDR3: TGTGCCAGCAGCCCTGGACAGCCTAACTATGGCTACACCTTC.

The chain links TRBV9 to TRBJ2-2, with TRBD1 identical over 9 bases. With 0 bases clipped from V and 0 bases from J, the junction kept 9 bases outside the gene matches. CDR3 length: 19 amino acids. Germline CDR1 and CDR2: SGDLS and YYNGEE. The CDR3 sequence is CASSVGHRGRGSNTGELFF. CDR3 coding DNA: TGTGCCAGCAGCGTAGGCCACAGGGGGCGCGGATCGAACACCGGGGAGCTGTTTTTT.

The V gene is TRBV29-1, the J gene TRBJ2-1, with D possibly being TRBD1 (6 bases). The ends were cut back, 5 bases at V and 5 bases at J, with 16 bases in the middle. Per the germline V gene, CDR1 is SQVTM and CDR2 is ANQGSEA. The CDR3 loop spans 14 amino acids. In nucleotides, the CDR3 is TGCAGCGTTCCCTGGGGGCAAGTAGACAATGAGCAGTTCTTC. Its translation is CSVPWGQVDNEQFF.

The chain links TRBV2 to TRBJ1-5, with D uncertain. The germline V and J ends were trimmed by 4 bases and 3 bases, with 10 bases remaining between them. Germline V gene sequence: CDR1 SNHLY, CDR2 FYNNEI. The CDR3 has 14 amino acids. The CDR3 DNA reads TGTGCCAGCAGTGTATTCCAGAACAATCAGCCCCAGCATTTT. Translation gives CASSVFQNNQPQHF.

This sequence joins TRBV5-4 and TRBJ2-7; D gene uncertain. With 0 bases removed from V and 0 bases from J, the gap between germline ends came to 10 bases. Per the germline V gene, CDR1 is SGHNT and CDR2 is YYREEE (reference sequence). This CDR3 region has 15 residues. The CDR3 region is CASSLGPSSSYEQYF. The CDR3 nucleotides read TGTGCCAGCAGCTTGGGCCCGTCTAGCTCCTACGAGCAGTACTTC.

As concerns this clone: Other DNA sequences of this sample code for an identical CDR3. The chain links TRBV18 to TRBJ2-7; no definite D call. Trimming removed 6 bases at V and 1 base at J, with 10 bases between. There are 13 residues in the CDR3. Germline CDR1 reads KGHSH; CDR2 reads LQKENI. The DNA of the CDR3 is TGTGCCAGCTCCCCCCGCGGATCCTACGAGCAGTACTTC. This sequence encodes CASSPRGSYEQYF.